This record concerns one TCR beta chain sequence. Its antigen is unidentified. It was with a sample-barcoded 5' primer and a J-beta primer mix that a second PCR of about 6 to 12 cycles was run. TCRdb processed the 5' RACE reads anew with MiXCR; each CDR3 protein has one entry. The sample shows about 320,000 distinct CDR3 sequences, about 25% of them seen only once. CDR3 length: 16 residues. CDR1 and CDR2 from the germline V gene are SGHVS and FQNEAQ. The V gene lost 5 bases and the J gene lost 0 bases, with 14 bases spanning the gap. The entry originates in a study of blood T cells in healthy people across ages. Study results and limitations: Per million T cells, TCR beta diversity dropped roughly linearly as age increased. The study found TCR beta diversity correlated strongly with naive T cell percentage.

Each donor's blood draw was around 10 milliliters of peripheral blood. The sequenced sample was blood. The V call is TRBV7-8, the J call TRBJ2-1; D might be TRBD1 or TRBD2, each matching 5 bases. The receptor was isolated from a woman aged 70-85 years in good health. The CDR3 is CASSPRDGGSYNEQFF. CDR3 nucleotide sequence: TGTGCCAGCAGCCCCCGGGACGGCGGCTCCTACAATGAGCAGTTCTTC.